Following are 5 T cell receptor beta chains from one sample sequenced in a study of CD8+CD57+ T cells in acquired aplastic anemia. For CDR3 and TCR beta VDJ profiling, genomic DNA was the template used. TCRdb itself ran the reads through MiXCR, one entry per CDR3 protein. Of 400,000 to 450,000 distinct CDR3 sequences in the sample, 55% to 75% were seen once. The sample taken for sequencing was sorted CD4+, CD8+, or CD8+CD57+ T cells (not recorded which) from PBMCs. These receptors were taken from a human donor in good health, serving as a control.

This chain uses TRBV6-5 with TRBJ2-7, with 7 bases fitting TRBD2. This CDR3 region has 12 residues. From germline, CDR1 is MNHEY and CDR2 SVGAGI. V was pared by 10 bases and J by 2 bases, with 5 bases of the junction left unmatched. The chain's CDR3 is CAIGGKPYEQYF. As DNA, the CDR3 is TGTGCCATCGGGGGGAAGCCCTACGAGCAGTACTTC.

The chain couples TRBV18 to TRBJ2-3; D is unresolved. Germline CDR1 and CDR2: KGHSH and LQKENI. The CDR3 runs 15 residues. Trimming pared 1 base from V and 4 bases from J, leaving 12 bases between. CDR3 nucleotides: TGTGCCAGCTCACCACAGGGCCTATCCCCAGATACGCAGTATTTT. It translates to CASSPQGLSPDTQYF.

Worth noting for this clonotype: Sequence at one end of the junction differs from germline and may be a read error. V gene TRBV15 combines with J gene TRBJ2-7; TRBD2 agrees at 8 bases. CDR3 length equals 15 residues. Germline values: CDR1 LNHNV, CDR2 YYDKDF (reference sequence). CDR3 in amino acids: CASSLESGGDYEQYF. CDR3 bases: TGTGCCAGCAGCTTAGAGTCGGGGGGGGACTACGAGCAGTACTTC. The full variable domain, in which reference TRBV15 and TRBJ2-7 provide the parts outside the CDR3, is DAMVIQNPRYQVTQFGKPVTLSCSQTLNHNVMYWYQQKSSQAPKLLFHYYDKDFNNEADTPDNFQSRRPNTSFCFLDIRSPGLGDTAMYLCASSLESGGDYEQYFGPGTRLTVT.

The V call is TRBV6-2 or TRBV6-3, the J call TRBJ1-2; the match to TRBD1 covers 9 bases. Germline trimming cut 2 bases from V and 13 bases from J; bases unmatched to any gene: 14. This CDR3 spans 15 amino acids. The germline V gene encodes CDR1 MNHEY and CDR2 SVGEGT. The CDR3 reads CASSYAPGQGHRFTF. As DNA, the CDR3 is TGTGCCAGCAGTTACGCTCCGGGACAGGGTCATCGGTTCACCTTC.

This clonotype was counted a few times. The chain carries TRBV7-8 and TRBJ2-7; D remains ambiguous. Germline CDR1 and CDR2: SGHVS and FQNEAQ. The CDR3 spans 12 residues. Trimming stripped 1 base from V and 5 bases from J, with 6 bases between. This CDR3 reads CASSLDPDEQYF. CDR3 DNA: TGTGCCAGCAGCTTAGATCCAGACGAGCAGTACTTC.